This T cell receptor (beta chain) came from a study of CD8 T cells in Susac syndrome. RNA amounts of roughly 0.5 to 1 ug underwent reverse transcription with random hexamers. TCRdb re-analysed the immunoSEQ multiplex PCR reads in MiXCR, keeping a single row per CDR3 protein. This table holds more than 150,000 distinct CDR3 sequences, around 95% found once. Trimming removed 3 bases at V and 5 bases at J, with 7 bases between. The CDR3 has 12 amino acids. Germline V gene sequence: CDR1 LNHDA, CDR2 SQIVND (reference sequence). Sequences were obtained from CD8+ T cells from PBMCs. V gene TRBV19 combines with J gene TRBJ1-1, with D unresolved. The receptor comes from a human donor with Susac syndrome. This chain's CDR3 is CASSMTRTEAFF. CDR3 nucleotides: TGTGCCAGTAGTATGACGCGAACTGAAGCTTTCTTT.